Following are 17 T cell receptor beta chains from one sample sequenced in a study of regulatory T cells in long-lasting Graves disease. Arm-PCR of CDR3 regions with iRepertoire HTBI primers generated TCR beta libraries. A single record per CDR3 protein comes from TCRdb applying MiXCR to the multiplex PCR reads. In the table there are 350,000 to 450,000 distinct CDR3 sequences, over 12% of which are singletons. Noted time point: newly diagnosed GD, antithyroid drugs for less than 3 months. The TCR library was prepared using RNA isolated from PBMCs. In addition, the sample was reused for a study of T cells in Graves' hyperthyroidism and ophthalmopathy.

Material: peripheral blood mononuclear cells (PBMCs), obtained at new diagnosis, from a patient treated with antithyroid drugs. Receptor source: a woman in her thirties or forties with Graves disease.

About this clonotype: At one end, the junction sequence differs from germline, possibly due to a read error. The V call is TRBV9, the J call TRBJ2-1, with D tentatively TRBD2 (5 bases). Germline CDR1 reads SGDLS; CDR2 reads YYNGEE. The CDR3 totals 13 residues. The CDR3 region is CASSVESMGEQFF. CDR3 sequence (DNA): TGTGCCAGTAGCGTAGAGAGCATGGGTGAGCAGTTCTTC.

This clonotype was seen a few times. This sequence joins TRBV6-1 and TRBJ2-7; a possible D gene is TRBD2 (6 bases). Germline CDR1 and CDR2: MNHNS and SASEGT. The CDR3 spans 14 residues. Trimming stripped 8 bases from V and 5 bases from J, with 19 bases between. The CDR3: CASQEAWTTHEQYF. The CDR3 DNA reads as TGTGCCAGCCAGGAAGCGTGGACTACCCACGAGCAGTACTTC.

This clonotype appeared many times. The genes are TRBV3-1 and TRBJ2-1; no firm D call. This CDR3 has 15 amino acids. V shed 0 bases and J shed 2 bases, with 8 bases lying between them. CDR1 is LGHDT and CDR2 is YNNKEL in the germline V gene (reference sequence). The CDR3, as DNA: TGTGCCAGCAGCCAAGATCGGCTTCCCTACAATGAGCAGTTCTTC. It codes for CASSQDRLPYNEQFF.

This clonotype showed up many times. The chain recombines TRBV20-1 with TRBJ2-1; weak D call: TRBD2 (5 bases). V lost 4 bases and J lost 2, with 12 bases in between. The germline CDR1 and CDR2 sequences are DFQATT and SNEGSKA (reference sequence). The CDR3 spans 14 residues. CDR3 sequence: CSATPGSAYNEQFF. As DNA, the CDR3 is TGCAGTGCTACACCGGGGTCCGCCTACAATGAGCAGTTCTTC.

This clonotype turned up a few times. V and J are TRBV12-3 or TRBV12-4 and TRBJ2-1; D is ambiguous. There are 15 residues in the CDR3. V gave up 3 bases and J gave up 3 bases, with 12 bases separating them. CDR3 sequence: CASSFRSTHYNEQFF. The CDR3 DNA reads TGTGCCAGCAGTTTTCGTAGCACCCACTACAATGAGCAGTTCTTC.

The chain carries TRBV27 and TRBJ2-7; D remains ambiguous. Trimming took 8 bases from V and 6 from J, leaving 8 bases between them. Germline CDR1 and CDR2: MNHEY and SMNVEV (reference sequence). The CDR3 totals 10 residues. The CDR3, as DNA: TGTGCCAGCGGGTTTAGCGAGCAGTACTTC. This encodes CASGFSEQYF.

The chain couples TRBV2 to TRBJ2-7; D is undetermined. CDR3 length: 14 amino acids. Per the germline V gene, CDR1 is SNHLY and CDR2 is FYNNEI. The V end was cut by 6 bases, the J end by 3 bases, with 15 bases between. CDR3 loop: CASSGPFDGYEQYF. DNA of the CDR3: TGTGCCAGCAGCGGACCCTTTGATGGCTACGAGCAGTACTTC.

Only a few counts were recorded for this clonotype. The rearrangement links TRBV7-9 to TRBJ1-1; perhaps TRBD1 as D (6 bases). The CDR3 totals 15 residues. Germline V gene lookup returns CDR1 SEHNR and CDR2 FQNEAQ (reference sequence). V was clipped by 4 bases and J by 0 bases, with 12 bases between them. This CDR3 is CASSSQGTMNTEAFF. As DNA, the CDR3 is TGTGCCAGCAGCTCGCAGGGGACAATGAACACTGAAGCTTTCTTT.

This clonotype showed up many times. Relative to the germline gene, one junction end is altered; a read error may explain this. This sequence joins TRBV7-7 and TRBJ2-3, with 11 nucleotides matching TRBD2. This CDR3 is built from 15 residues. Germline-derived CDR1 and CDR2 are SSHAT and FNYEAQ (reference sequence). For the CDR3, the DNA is TGTGCTAGCAGCTCGGGACTAGCGGACACAGATACGCAGTATTTT. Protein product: CASSSGLADTDTQYF.

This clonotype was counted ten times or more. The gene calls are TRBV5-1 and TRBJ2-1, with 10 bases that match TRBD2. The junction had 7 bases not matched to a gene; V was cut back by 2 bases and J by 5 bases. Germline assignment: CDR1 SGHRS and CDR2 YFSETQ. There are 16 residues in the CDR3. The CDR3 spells CASSFSSGSFHNEQFF. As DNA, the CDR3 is TGCGCCAGCAGCTTCTCTAGCGGGAGTTTCCACAATGAGCAGTTCTTC.

The CDR3 sequence: CSARKPANTEAFF. DNA for the CDR3: TGCAGTGCTAGAAAACCAGCGAACACTGAAGCTTTCTTT. The chain recombines TRBV20-1 with TRBJ1-1, with unresolved D. Germline values: CDR1 DFQATT, CDR2 SNEGSKA (reference sequence). There are 13 residues in the CDR3. V was pared by 2 bases and J by 1 base, with 8 bases between.

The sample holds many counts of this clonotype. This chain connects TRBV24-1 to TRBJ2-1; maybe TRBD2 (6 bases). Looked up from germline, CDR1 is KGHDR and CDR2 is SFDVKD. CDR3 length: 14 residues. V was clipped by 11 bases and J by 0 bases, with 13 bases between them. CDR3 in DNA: TGTGCCATTGCGGCCGGGAGCTCCTACAATGAGCAGTTCTTC. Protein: CAIAAGSSYNEQFF.

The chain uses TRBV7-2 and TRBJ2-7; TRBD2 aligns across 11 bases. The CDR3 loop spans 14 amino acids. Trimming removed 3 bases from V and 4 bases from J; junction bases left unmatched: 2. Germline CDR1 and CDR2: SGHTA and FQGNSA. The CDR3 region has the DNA TGTGCCAGCAGCTTTAGCGGGAGGGCTTACGAGCAGTACTTC. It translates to CASSFSGRAYEQYF.

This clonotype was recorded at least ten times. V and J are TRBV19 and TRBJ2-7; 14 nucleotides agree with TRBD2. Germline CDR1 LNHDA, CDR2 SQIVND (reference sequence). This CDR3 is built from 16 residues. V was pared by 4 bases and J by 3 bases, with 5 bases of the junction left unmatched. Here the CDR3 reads CASSTPGLAGVYEQYF. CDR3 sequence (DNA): TGTGCCAGTAGTACCCCGGGACTAGCGGGAGTCTACGAGCAGTACTTC.

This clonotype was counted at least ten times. CDR3 region: CASSFSGLAGLAYEQYF. Written as DNA, the CDR3 is TGCGCCAGCAGCTTCAGTGGACTAGCGGGTCTAGCCTACGAGCAGTACTTC. The rearrangement joins TRBV5-1 to TRBJ2-7; TRBD2 matches 11 bases. This CDR3 contains 17 residues. Germline CDR1 is SGHRS and CDR2 is YFSETQ. V lost 2 bases to trimming and J lost 2 bases; unmatched junction nucleotides: 9.

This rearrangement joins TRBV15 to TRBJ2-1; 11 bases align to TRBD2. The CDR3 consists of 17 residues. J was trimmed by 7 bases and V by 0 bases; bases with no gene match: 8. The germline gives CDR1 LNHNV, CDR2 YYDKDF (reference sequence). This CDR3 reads CATSRDSGASGRNEQFF. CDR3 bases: TGTGCCACCAGCAGAGATTCGGGGGCTAGCGGGAGGAATGAGCAGTTCTTC. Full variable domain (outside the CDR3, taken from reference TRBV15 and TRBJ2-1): DAMVIQNPRYQVTQFGKPVTLSCSQTLNHNVMYWYQQKSSQAPKLLFHYYDKDFNNEADTPDNFQSRRPNTSFCFLDIRSPGLGDTAMYLCATSRDSGASGRNEQFFGPGTRLTVL.

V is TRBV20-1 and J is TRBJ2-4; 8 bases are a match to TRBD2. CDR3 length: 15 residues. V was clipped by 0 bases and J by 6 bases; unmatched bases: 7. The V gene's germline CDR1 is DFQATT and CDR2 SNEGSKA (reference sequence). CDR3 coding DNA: TGCAGTGCTAGAGATAGGGGACTAGTAGTAAACATTCAGTACTTC. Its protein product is CSARDRGLVVNIQYF.